This T cell receptor (beta chain) was captured in a study of cytomegalovirus exposure and HLA in healthy donors. Researchers ran the PCR with 60 Vbeta and 13 Jbeta primers. Only in-frame clones appear in the TCRdb table, and some are missing; sequencing was by immunoSEQ multiplex PCR. Of around 280,000 clones in the sample, about 87% were seen once. Comments on this clone: Its antigen is still unknown.

This CDR3 has 14 amino acids. The V gene end was trimmed by 7 bases and the J gene end by 4 bases; junction bases not matched to a gene: 6. Germline V gene data show CDR1 as PRHDT and CDR2 as FYEKMQ (reference sequence). Unrecorded immune exposures were likely, despite nominal health at sampling. Findings and caveats of the study: Some TCR beta chains (164 of them) were listed as cytomegalovirus-associated. A later analysis associated some 18,000 TCR beta sequences with HLA alleles at a 0.05 false discovery rate. Earlier analysis yielded a pattern in which most TCR beta V segments were productive about 90% or about 30% of the time.

This receptor was obtained from a woman between 18 and 29 years old in good health and CMV-seronegative. This sequence joins TRBV13 and TRBJ1-1; 10 bases are a match to TRBD1. The material sequenced was PBMCs. Here the CDR3 reads CASTSWDRGTEAFF. The CDR3 nucleotides read TGTGCCAGCACCTCTTGGGACAGGGGCACTGAAGCTTTCTTT. The full variable domain, with the rest looked up from reference TRBV13 and TRBJ1-1, is AAGVIQSPRHLIKEKRETATLKCYPIPRHDTVYWYQQGPGQDPQFLISFYEKMQSDKGSIPDRFSAQQFSDYHSELNMSSLELGDSALYFCASTSWDRGTEAFFGQGTRLTVV.